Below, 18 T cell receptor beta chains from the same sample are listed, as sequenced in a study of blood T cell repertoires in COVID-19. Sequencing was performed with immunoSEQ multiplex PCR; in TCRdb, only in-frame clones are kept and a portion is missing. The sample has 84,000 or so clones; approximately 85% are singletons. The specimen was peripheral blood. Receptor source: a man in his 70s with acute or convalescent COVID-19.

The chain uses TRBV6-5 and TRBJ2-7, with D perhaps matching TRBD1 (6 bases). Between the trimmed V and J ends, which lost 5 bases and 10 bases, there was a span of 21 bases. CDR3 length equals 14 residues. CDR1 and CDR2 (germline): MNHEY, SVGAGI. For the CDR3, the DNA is TGTGCCAGCAGTCCGGTGCTGTCAGGGGTGTCCCAGTACTTC. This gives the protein CASSPVLSGVSQYF.

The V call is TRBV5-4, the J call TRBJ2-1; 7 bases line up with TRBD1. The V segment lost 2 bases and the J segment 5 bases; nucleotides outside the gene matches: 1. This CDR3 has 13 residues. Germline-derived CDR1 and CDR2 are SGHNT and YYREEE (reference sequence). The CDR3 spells CASSLQGHNEQFF. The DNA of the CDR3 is TGTGCCAGCAGCTTACAGGGGCACAATGAGCAGTTCTTC.

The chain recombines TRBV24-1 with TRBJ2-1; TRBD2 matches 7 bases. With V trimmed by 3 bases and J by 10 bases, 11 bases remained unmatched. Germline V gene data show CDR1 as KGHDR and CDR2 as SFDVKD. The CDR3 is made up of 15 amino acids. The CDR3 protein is CATSDPRGSGFEQFF. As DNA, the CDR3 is TGTGCCACCAGTGATCCCCGGGGTAGCGGGTTCGAGCAGTTCTTC.

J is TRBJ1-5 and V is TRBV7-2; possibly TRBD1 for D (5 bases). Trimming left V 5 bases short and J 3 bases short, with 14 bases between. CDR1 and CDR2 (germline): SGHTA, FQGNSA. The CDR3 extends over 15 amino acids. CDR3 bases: TGTGCCAGCAGCGAAGGCGGGGGGTACAATCAGCCCCAGCATTTT. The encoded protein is CASSEGGGYNQPQHF.

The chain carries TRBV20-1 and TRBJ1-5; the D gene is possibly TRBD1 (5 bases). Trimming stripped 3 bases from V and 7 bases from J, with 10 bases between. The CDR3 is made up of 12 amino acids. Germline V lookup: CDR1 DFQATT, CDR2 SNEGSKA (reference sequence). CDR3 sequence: CSASPGDQPQHF. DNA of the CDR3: TGCAGTGCTAGTCCGGGGGACCAGCCCCAGCATTTT.

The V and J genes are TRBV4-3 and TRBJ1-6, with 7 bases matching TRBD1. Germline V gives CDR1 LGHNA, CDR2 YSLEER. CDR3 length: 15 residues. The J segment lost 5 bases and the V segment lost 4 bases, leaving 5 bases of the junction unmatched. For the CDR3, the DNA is TGCGCCAGCAGCCGGGACAGCATAAATAATTCACCCCTCCACTTT. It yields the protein CASSRDSINNSPLHF.

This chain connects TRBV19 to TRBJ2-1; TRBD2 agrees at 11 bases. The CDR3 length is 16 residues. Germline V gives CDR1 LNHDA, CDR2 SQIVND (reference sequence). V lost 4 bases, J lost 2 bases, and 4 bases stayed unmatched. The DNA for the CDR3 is TGTGCCAGTAGTAAAAGACTAGCGGGGCCCTACAATGAGCAGTTCTTC. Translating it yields CASSKRLAGPYNEQFF.

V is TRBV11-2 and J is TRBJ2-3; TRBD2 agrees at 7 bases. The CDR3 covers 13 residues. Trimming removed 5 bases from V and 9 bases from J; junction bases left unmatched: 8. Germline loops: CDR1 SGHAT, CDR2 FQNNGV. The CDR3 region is CASSRGGRETQYF. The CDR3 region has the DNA TGTGCCAGCAGCCGCGGGGGACGGGAAACGCAGTATTTT.

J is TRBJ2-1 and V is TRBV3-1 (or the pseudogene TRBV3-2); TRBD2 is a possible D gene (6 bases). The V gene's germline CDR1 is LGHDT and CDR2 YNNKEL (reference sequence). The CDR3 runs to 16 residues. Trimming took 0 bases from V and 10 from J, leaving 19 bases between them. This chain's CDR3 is CASSQEVADRAGEQFF. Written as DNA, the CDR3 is TGTGCCAGCAGCCAAGAAGTAGCGGACCGGGCGGGGGAGCAGTTCTTC.

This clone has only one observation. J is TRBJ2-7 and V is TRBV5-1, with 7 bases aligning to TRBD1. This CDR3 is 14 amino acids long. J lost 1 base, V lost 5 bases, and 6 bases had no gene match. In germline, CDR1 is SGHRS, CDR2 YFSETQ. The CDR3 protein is CASREDRRSYEQYF. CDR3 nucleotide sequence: TGCGCCAGCAGAGAGGACAGGCGTTCCTACGAGCAGTACTTC.

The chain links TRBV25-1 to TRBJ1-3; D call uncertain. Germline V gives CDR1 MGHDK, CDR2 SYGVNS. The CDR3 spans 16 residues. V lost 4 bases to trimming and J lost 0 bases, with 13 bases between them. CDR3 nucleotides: TGTGCCAGCAGTGCGGAGGGCAGAACCTCTGGAAACACCATATATTTT. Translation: CASSAEGRTSGNTIYF.

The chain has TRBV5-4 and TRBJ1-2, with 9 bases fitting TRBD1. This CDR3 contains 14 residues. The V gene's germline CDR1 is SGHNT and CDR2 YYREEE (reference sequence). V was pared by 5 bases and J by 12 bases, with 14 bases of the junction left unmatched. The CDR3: CASSRPGQGLSDTF. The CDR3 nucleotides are TGTGCCAGCAGTCGGCCGGGACAGGGCTTAAGCGACACCTTC.

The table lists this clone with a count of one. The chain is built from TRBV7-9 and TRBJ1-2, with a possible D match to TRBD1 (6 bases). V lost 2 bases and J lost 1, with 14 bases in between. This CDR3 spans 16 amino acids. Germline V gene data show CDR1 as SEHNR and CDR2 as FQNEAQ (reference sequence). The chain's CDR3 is CASSLMGQGINYGYTF. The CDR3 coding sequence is TGTGCCAGCAGCTTAATGGGGCAGGGGATTAACTATGGCTACACCTTC.

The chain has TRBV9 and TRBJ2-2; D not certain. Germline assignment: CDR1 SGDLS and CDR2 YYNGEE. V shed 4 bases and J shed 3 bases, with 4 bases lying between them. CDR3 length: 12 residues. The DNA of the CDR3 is TGTGCCAGCAGCCTATACACCGGGGAGCTGTTTTTT. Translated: CASSLYTGELFF.

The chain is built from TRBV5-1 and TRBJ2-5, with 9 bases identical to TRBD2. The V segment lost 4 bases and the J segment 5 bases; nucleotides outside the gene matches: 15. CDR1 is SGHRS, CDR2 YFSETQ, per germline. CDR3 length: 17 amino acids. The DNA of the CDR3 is TGCGCCAGCAGCCCAATAGGGGCGAGCGGGGGGCAGGAGACCCAGTACTTC. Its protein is CASSPIGASGGQETQYF.

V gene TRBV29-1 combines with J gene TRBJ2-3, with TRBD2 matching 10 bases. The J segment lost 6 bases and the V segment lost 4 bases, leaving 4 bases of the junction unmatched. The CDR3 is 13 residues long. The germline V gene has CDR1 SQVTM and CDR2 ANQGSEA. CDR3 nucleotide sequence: TGCAGCGTTGCAGCGGGGGGGCCGGATACGCAGTATTTT. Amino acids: CSVAAGGPDTQYF.

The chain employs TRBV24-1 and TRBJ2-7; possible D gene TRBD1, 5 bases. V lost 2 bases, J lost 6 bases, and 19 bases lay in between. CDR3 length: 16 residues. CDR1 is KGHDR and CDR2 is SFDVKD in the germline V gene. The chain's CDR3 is CATSDSHLGRVGEQYF. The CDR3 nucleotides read TGTGCCACCAGTGATTCACATCTGGGCAGGGTAGGCGAGCAGTACTTC.

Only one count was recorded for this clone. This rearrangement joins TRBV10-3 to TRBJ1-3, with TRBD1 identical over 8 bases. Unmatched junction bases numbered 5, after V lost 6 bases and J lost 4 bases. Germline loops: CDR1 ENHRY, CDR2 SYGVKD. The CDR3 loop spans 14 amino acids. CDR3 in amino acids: CAISRGLEGNTIYF. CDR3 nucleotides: TGTGCCATCAGCAGGGGGCTGGAAGGAAACACCATATATTTT.